The TCR beta chain under discussion was sequenced for a study of T cell clonotyping in hematopoietic cell transplantation. V was shortened by 3 bases and J by 1 base, with 4 bases between the two germline ends. CDR1 and CDR2 (germline): MGHDK, SYGVNS. This CDR3 is 12 amino acids long. Profiling relied on immunoSEQ multiplex PCR, and the TCRdb table lists in-frame clones only, not all of them. The table has 15,000 or so clones, 80% to 90% seen once; the top ten hold about 4.5%. V is TRBV25-1 and J is TRBJ2-7; D not resolved. The sequenced sample was peripheral blood mononuclear cells. The clonotype comes from a woman in her thirties or forties in good health. Some clones in this sample may be carry-over from other donors' samples. This chain's CDR3 is CASSDSSYEQYF. The CDR3 bases are TGTGCCAGCAGTGACAGTTCCTACGAGCAGTACTTC.